Below, 19 T cell receptor beta chains from the same sample are listed, as sequenced in a study of shared clonotypes between healthy human individuals. Assay used: immunoSEQ multiplex PCR; TCRdb lists only in-frame clones, some missing. Among hundreds of thousands of clones, around four fifths were seen once, and the ten largest hold roughly 2%. Material: memory CD4+ T cells sorted from blood. Subset described: CD45RA-negative fraction. Every receptor here comes from a woman in her thirties in good health.

The V gene is TRBV7-9, the J gene TRBJ2-5; 7 bases align to TRBD2. This CDR3 is 13 amino acids long. J was trimmed by 5 bases and V by 6 bases; bases with no gene match: 6. CDR1 SEHNR and CDR2 FQNEAQ come from the germline V gene (reference sequence). The CDR3 coding sequence is TGTGCCAGCAGTCTAATGGGAGGGGAGACCCAGTACTTC. Encoded protein: CASSLMGGETQYF.

This clone was observed a few times. The rearrangement joins TRBV5-1 to TRBJ1-3; possible D gene TRBD1, 5 bases. This CDR3 spans 14 amino acids. V lost 3 bases, J lost 0 bases, and 7 bases lay in between. Germline assignment: CDR1 SGHRS and CDR2 YFSETQ. CDR3 nucleotides: TGCGCCAGCAGCTACGGGGCCTCTGGAAACACCATATATTTT. It yields the protein CASSYGASGNTIYF.

Concerning this clone itself: The sample holds other DNA sequences that translate to the same CDR3. The chain joins TRBV5-8 to TRBJ2-1; TRBD2 matches at 7 bases. The V and J ends lost 4 bases and 1 base, in that order; junction bases with no gene match: 5. CDR1 is SGHTS and CDR2 is YDEGEE in the germline V gene. CDR3 size: 15 residues. The CDR3 loop reads CASSLGGRSYNEQFF. Written as DNA, the CDR3 is TGTGCCAGCAGCCTGGGGGGGAGATCCTACAATGAGCAGTTCTTC.

The rearrangement joins TRBV4-1 to TRBJ2-7, with TRBD1 matching 12 bases. The CDR3 covers 16 residues. The germline V gene has CDR1 MGHRA and CDR2 YSYEKL. Trimming at V came to 0 bases and at J to 4 bases, leaving 4 bases not matched to a gene. CDR3 bases: TGCGCCAGCAGCCAAGAGGGGACAGGGGGCAGGTACGAGCAGTACTTC. Its protein product is CASSQEGTGGRYEQYF.

The CDR3 region is CASSQSGRTYNEQFF. The CDR3 bases are TGTGCCAGCAGCCAGAGCGGGAGGACCTACAATGAGCAGTTCTTC. The chain uses TRBV11-2 and TRBJ2-1; TRBD2 agrees at 9 bases. Germline assignment: CDR1 SGHAT and CDR2 FQNNGV. The CDR3 is made up of 15 amino acids. The V gene end was trimmed by 5 bases and the J gene end by 2 bases; junction bases not matched to a gene: 4.

This clone was seen ten or more times. Additional DNA sequences in this sample encode the identical CDR3. The rearrangement links TRBV29-1 to TRBJ2-1; a weak D match, TRBD1 (5 bases). The ends were cut back, 4 bases at V and 3 bases at J, with 7 bases in the middle. The CDR3 is 12 amino acids. The germline V gene has CDR1 SQVTM and CDR2 ANQGSEA. CDR3 DNA: TGCAGCGTTGGACAGAGCTACAATGAGCAGTTCTTC. It is translated as CSVGQSYNEQFF.

V usage is TRBV7-7 and J usage is TRBJ2-2; D gene unclear. The CDR3 sequence is 12 residues long. Trimming removed 6 bases at V and 6 bases at J, with 8 bases between. The germline V gene encodes CDR1 SSHAT and CDR2 FNYEAQ (reference sequence). The CDR3 is CASSHFAGELFF. The DNA for the CDR3 is TGTGCCAGCAGTCATTTCGCCGGGGAGCTGTTTTTT.

The genes are TRBV29-1 and TRBJ2-5; 10 bases align to TRBD1. The CDR3 sequence is 12 residues long. Germline CDR1 reads SQVTM; CDR2 reads ANQGSEA. Trimming removed 7 bases from V and 4 bases from J; junction bases left unmatched: 3. The CDR3 loop is CSARQGAETQYF. CDR3 coding DNA: TGCAGCGCCCGACAGGGGGCAGAGACCCAGTACTTC. Variable domain in full (rest from reference TRBV29-1 and TRBJ2-5): SAVISQKPSRDICQRGTSLTIQCQVDSQVTMMFWYRQQPGQSLTLIATANQGSEATYESGFVIDKFPISRPNLTFSTLTVSNMSPEDSSIYLCSARQGAETQYFGPGTRLLVL.

V gene TRBV9 combines with J gene TRBJ1-2; D uncertain. CDR1 is SGDLS, CDR2 YYNGEE, per germline. Trimming took 3 bases from V and 1 from J, leaving 10 bases between them. The CDR3 spans 14 residues. Here the CDR3 DNA reads TGTGCCAGCAGCGGCGCCCGGGGTAACTATGGCTACACCTTC. It yields the protein CASSGARGNYGYTF.

Comment on this clone: Other DNA sequences in the same sample also yield this CDR3. In DNA, the CDR3 is TGTGCCAGCAGCTCGGACGCACTGAGCAATCAGCCCCAGCATTTT. Its translation: CASSSDALSNQPQHF. The genes are TRBV7-2 and TRBJ1-5; D remains ambiguous. This CDR3 is built from 15 residues. Germline CDR1 is SGHTA and CDR2 is FQGNSA. Trimming took off 4 bases at V and 1 base at J, with 11 bases between the two ends.

CDR3 nucleotide sequence: TGCGCCAGCAGTGAGCGACTAGCGGCTAATGAGCAGTTCTTC. Its translation is CASSERLAANEQFF. The chain joins TRBV10-2 to TRBJ2-1, with 9 nucleotides matching TRBD2. V trimming: 2 bases; J trimming: 7 bases; junction bases outside the gene matches: 3. Per germline, CDR1 WSHSY and CDR2 SAAADI. The CDR3 is made up of 14 amino acids.

The chain combines TRBV7-2 with TRBJ2-7, with D perhaps matching TRBD1 or TRBD2 (7 bases each). V shed 4 bases and J shed 4 bases, with 20 bases lying between them. The CDR3 runs 16 residues. Germline V lookup: CDR1 SGHTA, CDR2 FQGNSA. CDR3 amino acids: CASSSRQGGSRYEQYF. DNA of the CDR3: TGTGCCAGCAGCTCCAGACAGGGAGGGAGTAGGTACGAGCAGTACTTC. The entire variable domain, with the rest obtained from reference TRBV7-2 and TRBJ2-7, is as follows: GAGVSQSPSNKVTEKGKDVELRCDPISGHTALYWYRQSLGQGLEFLIYFQGNSAPDKSGLPSDRFSAERTGGSVSTLTIQRTQQEDSAVYLCASSSRQGGSRYEQYFGPGTRLTVT.

This clone appeared a single time. V is TRBV2 and J is TRBJ2-1, with 13 bases matching TRBD2. The germline V gene encodes CDR1 SNHLY and CDR2 FYNNEI. Germline trimming cut 6 bases from V and 8 bases from J; bases unmatched to any gene: 10. This CDR3 region has 16 residues. As DNA, the CDR3 is TGTGCCAGCAGGGCGGGGGGACTAGCGGGATCGTATGAGCAGTTCTTC. Encoded protein: CASRAGGLAGSYEQFF.

The genes are TRBV28 and TRBJ2-7, with TRBD2 matching over 11 bases. V dropped 6 bases and J dropped 0; count of bases not matched to a gene: 4. The CDR3 totals 15 residues. The germline V gene has CDR1 MDHEN and CDR2 SYDVKM. The DNA for the CDR3 is TGTGCCAGCAGACCCACTAGCGGGAGCTCCTACGAGCAGTACTTC. Amino acid sequence: CASRPTSGSSYEQYF.

A single count supports this clone. Additional DNA sequences in this sample encode the identical CDR3. This chain joins TRBV5-1 and TRBJ2-7, with TRBD1 matching over 8 bases. This CDR3 spans 15 amino acids. Per the germline V gene, CDR1 is SGHRS and CDR2 is YFSETQ. J was trimmed by 0 bases and V by 0 bases; bases with no gene match: 2. This CDR3 is CASSLGTGGSYEQYF. CDR3 DNA sequence: TGCGCCAGCAGCTTGGGCACAGGGGGCTCCTACGAGCAGTACTTC.

There are a few counts of this clone. Different DNA sequences within this sample yield the same CDR3. The chain is built from TRBV27 and TRBJ2-2; D call uncertain. Germline V lookup: CDR1 MNHEY, CDR2 SMNVEV (reference sequence). CDR3 size: 13 residues. V was cut by 5 bases and J by 3 bases, with 7 bases left in between. In DNA, the CDR3 is TGTGCCAGCAGTCCCCTTCACACCGGGGAGCTGTTTTTT. Protein product: CASSPLHTGELFF.

The rearrangement links TRBV7-9 to TRBJ1-4; possibly TRBD1 for D (5 bases). The CDR3 contains 14 residues. Germline CDR1 is SEHNR and CDR2 is FQNEAQ (reference sequence). Between the trimmed V and J ends, which lost 4 bases and 7 bases, there was a span of 13 bases. The CDR3 here is CASSYSTGGEKLFF. DNA for the CDR3: TGTGCCAGCAGCTACAGTACGGGGGGTGAAAAACTGTTTTTT.

The chain couples TRBV19 to TRBJ2-1; no firm D call. The CDR3 consists of 11 residues. V was pared by 10 bases and J by 6 bases, with 10 bases between. CDR1 LNHDA and CDR2 SQIVND come from the germline V gene (reference sequence). In DNA, the CDR3 is TGTGCCACGGAGCAGATCAATGAGCAGTTCTTC. Encoded protein: CATEQINEQFF.

The chain has TRBV6-5 and TRBJ2-1; 11 bases align to TRBD1. Germline V gene data show CDR1 as MNHEY and CDR2 as SVGAGI. CDR3 length equals 15 residues. With 5 bases clipped from V and 5 bases from J, the junction kept 5 bases outside the gene matches. The CDR3: CASSLDRGLHNEQFF. DNA for the CDR3: TGTGCCAGCAGTCTGGACAGGGGGCTCCACAATGAGCAGTTCTTC.